This TCR beta chain originates from a study of T-cell memory formation after mild COVID-19. Each CDR3 protein gets one entry after TCRdb re-called the 5' RACE reads with MiXCR. The sample includes roughly 610,000 distinct CDR3 sequences, 15% to 20% seen only once; the top ten take less than 10%. Trimming shortened V by 4 bases and J by 4 bases, and 10 bases separated the two germline ends. CDR1 is LGHDT and CDR2 is YNNKEL in the germline V gene (reference sequence). This CDR3 has 13 amino acids. Comments on this clonotype: Antigen unknown.

Findings and caveats of the study: Clones that contracted clustered mainly in CM and EM if CD4+ and in EMRA if CD8+.

This TCR was recovered from an adult woman who had mild COVID-19 (a few samples of this study predate the infection). Cell type and time point are not known. What was sequenced was PBMCs or a T cell subset sorted from them (not recorded which). V usage is TRBV3-1 and J usage is TRBJ1-2; D perhaps matches TRBD1 (6 bases). CDR3 nucleotides: TGTGCCAGCAGCCCGGGGGGGGCCTATGGCTACACCTTC. Its translation: CASSPGGAYGYTF.